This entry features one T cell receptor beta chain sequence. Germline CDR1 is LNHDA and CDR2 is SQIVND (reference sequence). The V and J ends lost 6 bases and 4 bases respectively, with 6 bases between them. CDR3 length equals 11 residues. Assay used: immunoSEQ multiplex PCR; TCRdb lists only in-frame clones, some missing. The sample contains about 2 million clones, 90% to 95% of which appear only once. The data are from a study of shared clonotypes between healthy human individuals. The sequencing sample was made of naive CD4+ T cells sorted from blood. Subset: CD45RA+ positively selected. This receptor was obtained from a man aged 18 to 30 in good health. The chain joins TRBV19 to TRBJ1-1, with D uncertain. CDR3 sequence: CASRTSTEAFF. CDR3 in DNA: TGTGCCAGTAGAACAAGCACTGAAGCTTTCTTT. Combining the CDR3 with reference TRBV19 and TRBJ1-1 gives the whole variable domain DGGITQSPKYLFRKEGQNVTLSCEQNLNHDAMYWYRQDPGQGLRLIYYSQIVNDFQKGDIAEGYSVSREKKESFPLTVTSAQKNPTAFYLCASRTSTEAFFGQGTRLTVV.